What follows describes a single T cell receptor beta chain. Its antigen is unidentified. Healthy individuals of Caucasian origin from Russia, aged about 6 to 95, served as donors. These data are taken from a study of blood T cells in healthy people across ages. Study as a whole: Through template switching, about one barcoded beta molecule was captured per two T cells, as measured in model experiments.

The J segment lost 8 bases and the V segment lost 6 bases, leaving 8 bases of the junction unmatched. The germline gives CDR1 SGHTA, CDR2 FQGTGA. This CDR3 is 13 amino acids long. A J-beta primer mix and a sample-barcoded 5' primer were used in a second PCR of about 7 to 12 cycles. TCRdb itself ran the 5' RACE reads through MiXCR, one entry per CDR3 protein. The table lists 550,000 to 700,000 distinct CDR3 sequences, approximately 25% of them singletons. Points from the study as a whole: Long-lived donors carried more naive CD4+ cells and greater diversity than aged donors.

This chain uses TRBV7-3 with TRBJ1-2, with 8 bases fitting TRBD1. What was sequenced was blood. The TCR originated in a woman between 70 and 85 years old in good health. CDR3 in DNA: TGTGCCAGCAGTTCGGACAGGGTCGTCGGCTACACCTTC. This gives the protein CASSSDRVVGYTF.